Below are 3 T cell receptor beta chains sequenced from a single sample in a study of shared clonotypes between healthy human individuals. Produced via immunoSEQ multiplex PCR; TCRdb's table is partial and in-frame only. The sample records approximately 2,000,000 clones, 85% to 95% being singletons. Sequencing was carried out using naive CD4+ T cells from PBMCs. Subset: CD45RA+ positively selected. All receptors derive from a man aged 18 to 30 in good health. Some clones in this sample may be carry-over from other donors' samples.

The chain couples TRBV7-2 to TRBJ2-7, with TRBD2 as a possible D gene (6 bases). The CDR3 is 16 residues long. Germline V gene sequence: CDR1 SGHTA, CDR2 FQGNSA. V dropped 1 base and J dropped 3 bases, with 16 bases sitting between them. In DNA form, the CDR3 reads TGTGCCAGCAGCTTAGTATCACGGCTAGCGAGCTACGAGCAGTACTTC. Its protein is CASSLVSRLASYEQYF.

The rearrangement links TRBV7-9 to TRBJ1-1; TRBD1 might be the D (5 bases). This CDR3 spans 14 amino acids. Deletions cut 5 bases from V and 9 bases from J, with 19 bases between. CDR1 and CDR2 from the germline V gene are SEHNR and FQNEAQ (reference sequence). The CDR3 loop is CASSQVTGLFQAFF. The CDR3 DNA follows: TGTGCCAGCAGCCAAGTAACAGGACTTTTTCAAGCTTTCTTT.

The chain links TRBV25-1 to TRBJ1-1; 7 positions match TRBD1. V was clipped by 4 bases and J by 11 bases; unmatched bases: 7. Germline CDR1 MGHDK, CDR2 SYGVNS. CDR3 size: 12 residues. The CDR3 DNA sequence: TGTGCCAGCAGTGGGCCAGGGGGGAGGGCTTTCTTT. Residues: CASSGPGGRAFF.